This record concerns one T cell receptor beta chain sequence. Its cognate antigen has yet to be identified. Per-base quality was not reported, and no clone a single base away is much larger than it. The sample originates from a study of control samples from healthy donors and cancer patients (dated by TCRdb to between 2020 and 2021). Library prep was done by the immunoSEQ multiplex PCR assay. TCRdb obtained this table from immuneACCESS and retained in-frame rearrangements with V and J assigned. These tables miss some clones; where compared with another copy, unresolved V genes account for less than half of the shortfall, and the remainder is unexplained. In this sample the table shows 20,000 to 25,000 clones, around nine tenths of which occur a single time. The biggest ten clones account for over 7.5% of the sample. Sequenced: PBMCs. The sequence was collected from a woman aged 55 to 70 with head and neck cancer.

The CDR3 corresponds to CASSPPTETEKLFF. DNA sequence: TGTGCCAGCTCACCACCGACAGAAACGGAAAAACTGTTTTTT. The chain is encoded by TRBV18 joined to TRBJ1-4; a tentative D call is TRBD1 (5 bases match). The germline V gene encodes CDR1 KGHSH and CDR2 LQKENI. The CDR3 has 14 amino acids, counting the end cysteine and phenylalanine. The kept DNA is CDR3 alone, 42 bases in frame from the first base. Cut back by 0 bases and 8 bases, the V and J ends lie 10 bases apart.